The clone carrying this T cell receptor (beta chain) occurred many times. Its antigen is as yet unknown. The authors produced TCR alpha and TCR beta cDNA libraries with sample barcodes and UMIs by 5'RACE using constant-segment primers. TCRdb reprocessed the 5' RACE reads via MiXCR and lists one record per CDR3 protein. The sample yields 400,000 to 500,000 distinct CDR3 sequences, 15% to 20% seen once. V lost 4 bases, J lost 0 bases, and 10 bases lay in between. Germline V lookup: CDR1 SGHKS, CDR2 YYEKEE (reference sequence). The CDR3 runs 14 residues. The data belong to a study of T-cell memory formation after mild COVID-19. Study details: Each donor largely had its own TCR clusters. Study-level findings and limits: Some SARS-CoV-2-responding clones were already detected in memory before infection.

Sequenced material: PBMCs or a T cell subset sorted from them (not recorded which). The V gene is TRBV5-5, the J gene TRBJ1-1; D is unclear. This TCR derives from an adult woman who had mild COVID-19 (a few samples of this study predate the infection). Cell type and time point are not known. Written as DNA, the CDR3 is TGTGCCAGCAGCCTCTCGGGCCTGAACACTGAAGCTTTCTTT. It specifies CASSLSGLNTEAFF. Variable domain in full (rest from reference TRBV5-5 and TRBJ1-1): DAGVTQSPTHLIKTRGQQVTLRCSPISGHKSVSWYQQVLGQGPQFIFQYYEKEERGRGNFPDRFSARQFPNYSSELNVNALLLGDSALYLCASSLSGLNTEAFFGQGTRLTVV.